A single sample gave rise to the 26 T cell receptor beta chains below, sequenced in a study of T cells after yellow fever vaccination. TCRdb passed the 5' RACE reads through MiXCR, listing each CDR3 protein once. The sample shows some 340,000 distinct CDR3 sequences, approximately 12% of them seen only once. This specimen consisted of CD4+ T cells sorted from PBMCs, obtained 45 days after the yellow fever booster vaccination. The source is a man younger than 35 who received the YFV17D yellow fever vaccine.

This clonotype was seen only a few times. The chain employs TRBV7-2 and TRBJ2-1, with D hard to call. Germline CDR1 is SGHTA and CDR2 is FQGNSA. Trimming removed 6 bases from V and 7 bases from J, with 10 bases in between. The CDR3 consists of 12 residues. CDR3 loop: CASSIYMNEQFF. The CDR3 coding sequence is TGTGCCAGCAGTATATACATGAATGAGCAGTTCTTC. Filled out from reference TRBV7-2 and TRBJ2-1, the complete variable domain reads GAGVSQSPSNKVTEKGKDVELRCDPISGHTALYWYRQSLGQGLEFLIYFQGNSAPDKSGLPSDRFSAERTGGSVSTLTIQRTQQEDSAVYLCASSIYMNEQFFGPGTRLTVL.

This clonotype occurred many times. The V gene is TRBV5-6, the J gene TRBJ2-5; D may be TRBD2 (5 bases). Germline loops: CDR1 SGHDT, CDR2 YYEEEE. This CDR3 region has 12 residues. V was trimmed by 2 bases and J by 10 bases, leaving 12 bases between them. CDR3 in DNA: TGTGCCAGCAGCTTTGGACCCGGGAACCAGTACTTC. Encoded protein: CASSFGPGNQYF.

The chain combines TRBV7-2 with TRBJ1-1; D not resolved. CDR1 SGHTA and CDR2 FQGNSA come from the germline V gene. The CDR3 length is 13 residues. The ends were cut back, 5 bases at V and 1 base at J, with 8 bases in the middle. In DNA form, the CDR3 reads TGTGCCAGCAGCAGAAACCCGAACACTGAAGCTTTCTTT. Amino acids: CASSRNPNTEAFF.

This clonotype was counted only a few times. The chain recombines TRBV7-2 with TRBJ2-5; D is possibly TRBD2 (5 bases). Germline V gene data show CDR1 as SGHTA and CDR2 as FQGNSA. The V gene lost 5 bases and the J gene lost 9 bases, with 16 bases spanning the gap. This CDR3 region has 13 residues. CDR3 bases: TGTGCCAGCAGCCCCTCGGACTCGAGGGCCCAGTACTTC. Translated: CASSPSDSRAQYF.

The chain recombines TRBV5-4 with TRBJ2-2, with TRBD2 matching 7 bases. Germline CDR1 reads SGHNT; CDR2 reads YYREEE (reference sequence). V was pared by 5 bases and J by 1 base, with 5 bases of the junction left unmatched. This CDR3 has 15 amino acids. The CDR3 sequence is CASRTGTMNTGELFF. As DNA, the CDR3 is TGTGCCAGCAGAACCGGGACTATGAACACCGGGGAGCTGTTTTTT.

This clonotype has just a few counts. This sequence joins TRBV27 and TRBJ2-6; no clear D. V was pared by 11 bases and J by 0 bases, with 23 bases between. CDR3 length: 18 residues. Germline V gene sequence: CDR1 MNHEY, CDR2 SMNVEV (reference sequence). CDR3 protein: CAAPPRRNFDSGANVLTF. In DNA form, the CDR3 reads TGTGCCGCGCCCCCCCGACGGAATTTTGACTCTGGGGCCAACGTCCTGACTTTC.

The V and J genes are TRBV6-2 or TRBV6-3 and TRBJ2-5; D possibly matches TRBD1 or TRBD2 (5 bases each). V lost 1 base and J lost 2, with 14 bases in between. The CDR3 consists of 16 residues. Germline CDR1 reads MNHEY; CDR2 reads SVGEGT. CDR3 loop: CASSYFRGRDQETQYF. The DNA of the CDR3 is TGTGCCAGCAGTTACTTCCGGGGCCGTGATCAAGAGACCCAGTACTTC.

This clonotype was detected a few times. Here the CDR3 DNA reads TGCAGTGCTACCGGACAGGAAAGTCAGCCCCAGCATTTT. Its protein product is CSATGQESQPQHF. This chain joins TRBV20-1 and TRBJ1-5, with 7 nucleotides matching TRBD1. Germline CDR1 is DFQATT and CDR2 is SNEGSKA (reference sequence). The CDR3 has 13 residues. With 4 bases clipped from V and 6 bases from J, the junction kept 6 bases outside the gene matches.

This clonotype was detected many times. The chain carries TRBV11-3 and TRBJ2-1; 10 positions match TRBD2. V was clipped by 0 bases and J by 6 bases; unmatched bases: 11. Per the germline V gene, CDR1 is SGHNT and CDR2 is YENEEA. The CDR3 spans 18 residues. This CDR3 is CASSLDQGGTSAGNEQFF. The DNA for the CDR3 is TGTGCCAGCAGCTTAGATCAGGGAGGGACTAGCGCGGGCAATGAGCAGTTCTTC.

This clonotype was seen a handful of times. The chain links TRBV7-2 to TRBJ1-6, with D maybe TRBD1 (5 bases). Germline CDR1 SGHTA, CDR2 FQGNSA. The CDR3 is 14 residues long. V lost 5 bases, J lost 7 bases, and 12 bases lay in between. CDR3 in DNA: TGTGCCAGCAGCCAGGTCAGGGCAAATTCACCCCTCCACTTT. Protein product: CASSQVRANSPLHF.

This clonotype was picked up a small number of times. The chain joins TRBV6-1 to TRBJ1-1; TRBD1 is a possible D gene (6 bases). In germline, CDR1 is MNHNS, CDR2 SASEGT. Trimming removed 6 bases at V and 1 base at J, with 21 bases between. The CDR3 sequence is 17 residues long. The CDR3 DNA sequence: TGTGCCAGCAGCGCCGCCGGGGGCGCGGATACGAACACTGAAGCTTTCTTT. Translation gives CASSAAGGADTNTEAFF.

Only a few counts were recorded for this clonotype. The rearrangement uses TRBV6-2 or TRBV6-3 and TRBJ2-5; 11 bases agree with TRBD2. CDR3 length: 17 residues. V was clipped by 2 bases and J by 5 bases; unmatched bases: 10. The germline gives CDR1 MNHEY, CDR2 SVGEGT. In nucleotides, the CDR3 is TGTGCCAGCAGTTACAATAGAATAGCGGGGGGGTTGGAGACCCAGTACTTC. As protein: CASSYNRIAGGLETQYF.

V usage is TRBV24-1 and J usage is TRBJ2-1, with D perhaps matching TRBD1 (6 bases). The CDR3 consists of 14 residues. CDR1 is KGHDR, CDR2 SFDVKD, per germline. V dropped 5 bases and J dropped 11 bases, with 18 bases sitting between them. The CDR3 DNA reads TGTGCCACCAGTGCCGGACAGACTCGGGGACAGCAGTTCTTC. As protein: CATSAGQTRGQQFF.

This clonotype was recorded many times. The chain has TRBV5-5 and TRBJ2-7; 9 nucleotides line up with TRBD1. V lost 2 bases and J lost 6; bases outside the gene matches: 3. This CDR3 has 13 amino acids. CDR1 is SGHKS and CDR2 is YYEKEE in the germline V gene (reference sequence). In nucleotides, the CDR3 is TGTGCCAGCAGCTTTCTGGGACAGGGCGAGCAGTACGTC. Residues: CASSFLGQGEQYV.

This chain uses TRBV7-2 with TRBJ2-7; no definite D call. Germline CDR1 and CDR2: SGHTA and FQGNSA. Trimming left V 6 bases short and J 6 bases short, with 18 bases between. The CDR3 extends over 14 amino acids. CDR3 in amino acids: CASSQPFALSEQYF. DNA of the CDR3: TGTGCCAGCAGTCAACCTTTCGCCCTAAGCGAGCAGTACTTC. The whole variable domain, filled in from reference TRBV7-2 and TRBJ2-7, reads GAGVSQSPSNKVTEKGKDVELRCDPISGHTALYWYRQSLGQGLEFLIYFQGNSAPDKSGLPSDRFSAERTGGSVSTLTIQRTQQEDSAVYLCASSQPFALSEQYFGPGTRLTVT.

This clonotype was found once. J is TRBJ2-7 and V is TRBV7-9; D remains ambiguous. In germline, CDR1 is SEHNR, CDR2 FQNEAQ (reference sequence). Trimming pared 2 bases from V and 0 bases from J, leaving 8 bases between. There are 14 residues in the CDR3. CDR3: CASSLFDGSYEQYF. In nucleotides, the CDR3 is TGTGCCAGCAGCTTATTCGACGGCTCCTACGAGCAGTACTTC.

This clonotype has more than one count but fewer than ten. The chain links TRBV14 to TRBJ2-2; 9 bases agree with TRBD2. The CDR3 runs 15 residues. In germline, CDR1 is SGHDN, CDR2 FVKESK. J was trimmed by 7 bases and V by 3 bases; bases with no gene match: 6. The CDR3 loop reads CASSHGGGAVGELFF. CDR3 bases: TGTGCCAGCAGCCACGGCGGGGGGGCCGTCGGGGAGCTGTTTTTT.

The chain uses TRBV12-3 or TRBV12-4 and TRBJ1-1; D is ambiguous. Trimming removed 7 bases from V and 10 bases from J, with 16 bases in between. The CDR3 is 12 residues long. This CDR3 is CASTPGSLVAFF. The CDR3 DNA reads TGTGCCAGCACGCCGGGCTCTTTGGTAGCTTTCTTT.

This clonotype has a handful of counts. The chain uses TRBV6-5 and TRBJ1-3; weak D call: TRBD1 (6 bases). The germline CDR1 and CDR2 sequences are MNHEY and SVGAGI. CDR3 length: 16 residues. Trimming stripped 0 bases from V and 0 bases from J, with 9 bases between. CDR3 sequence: CASSYSWTASGNTIYF. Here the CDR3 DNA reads TGTGCCAGCAGTTACTCATGGACAGCCTCTGGAAACACCATATATTTT.

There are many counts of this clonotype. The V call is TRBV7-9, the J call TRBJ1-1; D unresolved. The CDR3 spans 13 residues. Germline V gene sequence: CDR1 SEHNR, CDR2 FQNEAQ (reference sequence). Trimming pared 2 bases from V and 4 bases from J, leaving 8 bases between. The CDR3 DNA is TGTGCCAGCAGCTTAATGGGGAGCACTGAAGCTTTCTTT. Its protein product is CASSLMGSTEAFF. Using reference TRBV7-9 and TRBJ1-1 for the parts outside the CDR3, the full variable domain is DTGVSQNPRHKITKRGQNVTFRCDPISEHNRLYWYRQTLGQGPEFLTYFQNEAQLEKSRLLSDRFSAERPKGSFSTLEIQRTEQGDSAMYLCASSLMGSTEAFFGQGTRLTVV.

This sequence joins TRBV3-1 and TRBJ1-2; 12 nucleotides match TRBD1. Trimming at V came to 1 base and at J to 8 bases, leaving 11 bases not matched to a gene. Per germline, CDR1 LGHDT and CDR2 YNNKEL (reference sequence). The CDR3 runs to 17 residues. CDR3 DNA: TGTGCCAGCAGCCAAGGAGGGCCCGGGACAGGGGGCATAGGCTACACCTTC. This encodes CASSQGGPGTGGIGYTF. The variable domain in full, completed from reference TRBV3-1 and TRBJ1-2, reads DTAVSQTPKYLVTQMGNDKSIKCEQNLGHDTMYWYKQDSKKFLKIMFSYNNKELIINETVPNRFSPKSPDKAHLNLHINSLELGDSAVYFCASSQGGPGTGGIGYTFGSGTRLTVV.

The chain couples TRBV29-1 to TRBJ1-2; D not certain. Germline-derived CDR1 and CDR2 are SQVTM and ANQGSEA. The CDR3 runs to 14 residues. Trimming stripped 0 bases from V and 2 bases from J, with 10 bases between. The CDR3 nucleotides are TGCAGCGTTGAAGATCCCCACAGAAACTATGGCTACACCTTC. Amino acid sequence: CSVEDPHRNYGYTF. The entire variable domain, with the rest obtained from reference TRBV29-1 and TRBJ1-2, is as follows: SAVISQKPSRDICQRGTSLTIQCQVDSQVTMMFWYRQQPGQSLTLIATANQGSEATYESGFVIDKFPISRPNLTFSTLTVSNMSPEDSSIYLCSVEDPHRNYGYTFGSGTRLTVV.

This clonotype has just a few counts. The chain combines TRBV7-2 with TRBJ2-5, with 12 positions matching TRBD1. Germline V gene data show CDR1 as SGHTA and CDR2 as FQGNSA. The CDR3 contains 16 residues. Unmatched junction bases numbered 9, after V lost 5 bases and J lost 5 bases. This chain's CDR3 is CASSIQGQGAWETQYF. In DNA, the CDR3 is TGTGCCAGCAGCATACAGGGACAGGGGGCATGGGAGACCCAGTACTTC.

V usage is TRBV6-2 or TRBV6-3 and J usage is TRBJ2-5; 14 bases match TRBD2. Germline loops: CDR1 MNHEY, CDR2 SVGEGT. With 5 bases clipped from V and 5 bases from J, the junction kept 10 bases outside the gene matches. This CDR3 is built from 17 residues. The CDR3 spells CASSPGLAGGRVETQYF. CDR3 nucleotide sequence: TGTGCCAGCAGTCCCGGACTAGCGGGGGGTCGGGTGGAGACCCAGTACTTC.

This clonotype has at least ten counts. The CDR3 region has the DNA TGTGCCAGCAGTGAGGATACCCGTTACACCGGGGAGCTGTTTTTT. As protein: CASSEDTRYTGELFF. The chain is built from TRBV6-4 and TRBJ2-2; D gene unclear. Germline V gives CDR1 MRHNA, CDR2 SNTAGT. V gave up 3 bases and J gave up 3 bases, with 11 bases separating them. The CDR3 length is 15 residues.

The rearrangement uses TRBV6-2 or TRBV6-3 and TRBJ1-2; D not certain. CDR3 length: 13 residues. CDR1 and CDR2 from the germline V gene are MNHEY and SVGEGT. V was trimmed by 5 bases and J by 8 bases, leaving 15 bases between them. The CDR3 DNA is TGTGCCAGCAGTCTACGCGGGAGAATCGGCTACACCTTC. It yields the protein CASSLRGRIGYTF.